This entry concerns a single T cell receptor (beta chain). Its specificity is not known. The data belong to a study of vaccination effects on CD4 cells after COVID-19. Study context: Before sequencing, viral peptide pools were used by the ViraFEST assay to expand antigen-specific CD4+ T cells.

Data came from immunoSEQ multiplex PCR; TCRdb stores just in-frame clones and leaves some out. The repertoire holds 60,000 to 80,000 clones, 70% to 75% seen once, with over 2% in the top ten. CDR3 length: 17 residues. Per germline, CDR1 SNHLY and CDR2 FYNNEI. V lost 3 bases and J lost 1; bases outside the gene matches: 10. It was after approximately 11 days of culture that CD4+ T cells were isolated. Two-dose vaccination with either BNT162b2 or mRNA-1273 was given to the participants. The material was CD4+ T cells from PBMCs cultured without peptide, obtained after COVID-19 vaccination. V usage is TRBV2 and J usage is TRBJ2-3, with TRBD1 matching over 7 bases. This receptor was identified in a human donor who received a COVID-19 vaccine. The CDR3: CASSDRGSSGRTDTQYF. CDR3 nucleotides: TGTGCCAGCAGTGACAGGGGGAGTAGTGGTCGCACAGATACGCAGTATTTT.